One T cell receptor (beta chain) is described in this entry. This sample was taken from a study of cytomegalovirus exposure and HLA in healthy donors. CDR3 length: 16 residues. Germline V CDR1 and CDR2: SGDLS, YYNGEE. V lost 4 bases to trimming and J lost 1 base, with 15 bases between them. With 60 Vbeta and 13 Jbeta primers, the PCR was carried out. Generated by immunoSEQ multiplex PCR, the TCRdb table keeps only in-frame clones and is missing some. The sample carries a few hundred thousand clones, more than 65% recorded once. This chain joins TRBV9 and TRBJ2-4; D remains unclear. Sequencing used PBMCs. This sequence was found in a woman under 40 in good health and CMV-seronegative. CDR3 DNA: TGTGCCAGCAGCCCTTGGGCAGACGCCGCCAAAAACATTCAGTACTTC. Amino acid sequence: CASSPWADAAKNIQYF.